Sequencing of this T cell receptor beta chain was carried out in a study of T cell repertoires in cytomegalovirus infection. MiXCR, applied by TCRdb to the reads, yields one record per CDR3 protein. The table includes roughly 240,000 distinct CDR3 sequences, 6.5% detected once. The junction had 5 bases not matched to a gene; V was cut back by 8 bases and J by 3 bases. Germline loops: CDR1 SGHAT, CDR2 FQDESV (reference sequence). This CDR3 spans 14 amino acids. In this sample, this clonotype turned up many times. This TCR was sampled from a human donor in good health (CMV status not recorded). Some clones in this sample may be carry-over from other donors' samples. The J gene is TRBJ2-1, the V gene TRBV11-1; TRBD1 aligns across 9 bases. The sequenced sample was PBMCs. CDR3 in amino acids: CASVRGQGYNEQFF. CDR3 DNA: TGTGCCAGCGTACGGGGACAGGGCTACAATGAGCAGTTCTTC. The variable domain in full, completed from reference TRBV11-1 and TRBJ2-1, reads EAEVAQSPRYKITEKSQAVAFWCDPISGHATLYWYRQILGQGPELLVQFQDESVVDDSQLPKDRFSAERLKGVDSTLKIQPAELGDSAMYLCASVRGQGYNEQFFGPGTRLTVL.